A selection of T cell receptor beta chains follows, all from one sample in a study of control samples from healthy donors and cancer patients. The method was immunoSEQ multiplex PCR; TCRdb's version includes in-frame clones alone and lacks a portion of them. The sample has around 200,000 clones; 85% to 95% are singletons. Sequencing used blood. These receptors were obtained from a man aged 18 to 30 in good health. CDR3s include the opening cysteine and the closing phenylalanine or tryptophan. A D gene is named only where the DNA matches it firmly. Clone size appears in some rows only: once, few, many, or a class for an expanded clone.

d_gene | j_gene | abundance | len | v_gene | CDR3nt | CDR3aa
TRBD2 | TRBJ2-3 | - | 15 | TRBV29-1 | TGCAGCGTTGTAGTAGCGGGGGGGCGGGCAGATACGCAGTATTTT | CSVVVAGGRADTQYF
- | TRBJ1-2 | - | 14 | TRBV5-1 | TGCGCCAGCAGCATAGGGGGGGAATACTATGGCTACACCTTC | CASSIGGEYYGYTF
- | TRBJ1-1 | - | 15 | TRBV18 | TGTGCCAGCTCACCAAGGGTTCCGATGAACACTGAAGCTTTCTTT | CASSPRVPMNTEAFF
TRBD1 | TRBJ1-6 | - | 17 | TRBV30 | TGTGCCTGGAGTGTACTAGCGGGACAGTGGTCGAATTCACCCCTCCACTTT | CAWSVLAGQWSNSPLHF
- | TRBJ2-7 | - | 15 | TRBV6-5 | TGTGCCAGCAGTTATTTCCGGGACACCTCCTACGAGCAGTACTTC | CASSYFRDTSYEQYF
- | TRBJ2-7 | - | 15 | TRBV5-6 | TGTGCCAGCAGCTTGACCGAGACAGGTCCCTACGAGCAGTACTTC | CASSLTETGPYEQYF
- | TRBJ2-1 | - | 16 | TRBV7-6 | TGTGCCAGCAGCTCGCTTTGGGGGCCTTCCTACAATGAGCAGTTCTTC | CASSSLWGPSYNEQFF
- | TRBJ1-2 | - | 13 | TRBV5-1 | TGCGCCAGCAGCTTGGGTAGAAACTATGGCTACACCTTC | CASSLGRNYGYTF
- | TRBJ1-4 | - | 12 | TRBV6-5 | TGTGCCAGTGGAGACCTTAATGAAAAACTGTTTTTT | CASGDLNEKLFF
TRBD1 | TRBJ1-2 | - | 16 | TRBV18 | TGTGCCAGCTCACCACAGAGCGGACAGGGGATGGGCGGCTACACCTTC | CASSPQSGQGMGGYTF
TRBD2 | TRBJ2-1 | - | 18 | TRBV27 | TGTGCCAGCAGGGCTAGCGGGGGGAAGAGCCTATTTAACAATGAGCAGTTCTTC | CASRASGGKSLFNNEQFF
TRBD1 | TRBJ1-2 | many | 15 | TRBV27 | TGTGCCAGCAGGCCTCTCCCGGACAGGATCTATGGCTACACCTTC | CASRPLPDRIYGYTF
TRBD2 | TRBJ2-1 | once | 16 | TRBV6-6 | TGTGCCAGCACCCAGAGGGGGACTAGCGGGGGAACTGAGCAGTTCTTC | CASTQRGTSGGTEQFF
- | TRBJ1-1 | - | 13 | TRBV4-1 | TGCGCCAGCACTCCGGCTTGGAACACTGAAGCTTTCTTT | CASTPAWNTEAFF
- | TRBJ1-4 | - | 15 | TRBV6-5 | TGTGCCAGCAGGCCCCTCGGGGCTGGTAATGAAAAACTGTTTTTT | CASRPLGAGNEKLFF
- | TRBJ2-1 | - | 11 | TRBV9 | TGTGCCAGCAGCGTAGGGACCACGCAGTTCTTC | CASSVGTTQFF
TRBD1 | TRBJ2-1 | - | 17 | TRBV4-1 | TGCGCCAGCAGCCGCTATTCTGGGGACAGGGACTACAATGAGCAGTTCTTC | CASSRYSGDRDYNEQFF
TRBD1 | TRBJ2-2 | - | 15 | TRBV7-2 | TGTGCCAGCACCCTGGACAGGGTTAACACCGGGGAGCTGTTTTTT | CASTLDRVNTGELFF
- | TRBJ2-6 | - | 16 | TRBV7-2 | TGTGCCAGCAGCCCGAAGGTCAGCTCTGGGGCCAACGTCCTGACTTTC | CASSPKVSSGANVLTF
- | TRBJ2-3 | - | 15 | TRBV27 | TGTGCCAGCCGCCCCACGGGACATAGCACAGATACGCAGTATTTT | CASRPTGHSTDTQYF
- | TRBJ2-2 | - | 13 | TRBV6-5 | TGTGCCAGCAACTCAAGGGTAACCGGGGAGCTGTTTTTT | CASNSRVTGELFF
- | TRBJ1-6 | - | 14 | TRBV6-5 | TGTGCCAGCAGCGCGGGACCCTATAATTCACCCCTCCACTTT | CASSAGPYNSPLHF
- | TRBJ2-7 | - | 16 | TRBV6-1 | TGTGCCAGCAGAGAAAGCTCGACAGGGAGGGCCTACGAGCAGTACTTC | CASRESSTGRAYEQYF
- | TRBJ2-3 | - | 17 | TRBV9 | TGTGCCAGCAGCGTAGAATCGGGAAGCATTAGCACAGATACGCAGTATTTT | CASSVESGSISTDTQYF
- | TRBJ2-3 | - | 14 | TRBV6-1 | TGTGCCAGCAGTGACAGATTTCGCACAGATACGCAGTATTTT | CASSDRFRTDTQYF
- | TRBJ1-5 | - | 15 | TRBV4-1 | TGCGCCAGCAGCCGGACTGATTTTAGCAATCAGCCCCAGCGTTTT | CASSRTDFSNQPQRF
- | TRBJ1-5 | once | 15 | TRBV3-1/TRBV3-2 | TGTGCCAGCAGCCAAGGTCGGGACAGCAATCAGCCCCAGCATTTT | CASSQGRDSNQPQHF
TRBD2 | TRBJ2-1 | - | 14 | TRBV28 | TGTGCCAGCAGAGAGACTAGCGCCTACAATGAGCAGTTCTTC | CASRETSAYNEQFF
- | TRBJ2-7 | - | 13 | TRBV3-1/TRBV3-2 | TGTGCCAGCAGCCACGCCTCTCGGGGAGAGCAGTACTTC | CASSHASRGEQYF
- | TRBJ2-7 | - | 13 | TRBV5-1 | TGCGCCAGCAGCTACCTACAGGGAAACGAGCAGTACTTC | CASSYLQGNEQYF
- | TRBJ2-1 | - | 16 | TRBV7-9 | TGTGCCAGCAGCTTAGGGGATATGTCAGGTAATCCTGAGCAGTTCTTC | CASSLGDMSGNPEQFF
TRBD1 | TRBJ1-6 | few | 15 | TRBV27 | TGTGCCAGCAGTCTTCGACAGGGGGCCAAATCACCCCTCCACTTT | CASSLRQGAKSPLHF
TRBD1 | TRBJ1-3 | - | 15 | TRBV5-1 | TGCGCCAGCAGCCCAGGACAGGCGGTTGGAAACACCATATATTTT | CASSPGQAVGNTIYF
- | TRBJ1-1 | - | 13 | TRBV6-4 | TGTGCCAGCAGTGACAGAATGAACACTGAAGCTTTCTTT | CASSDRMNTEAFF
TRBD1 | TRBJ2-2 | - | 15 | TRBV5-1 | TGCGCCAGCAGCTCCGGGACAGGGGAAAGCGGGGAGCTGTTTTTT | CASSSGTGESGELFF
- | TRBJ2-3 | - | 14 | TRBV2 | TGTGCCACCCCGAGAGGGCCGGATACAGATACGCAGTATTTT | CATPRGPDTDTQYF
- | TRBJ1-2 | - | 14 | TRBV6-1 | TGTGCCAGCAGTGAGGGTGCAGCGGGCTATGGCTACACCTTC | CASSEGAAGYGYTF
- | TRBJ1-2 | - | 17 | TRBV6-6 | TGTGCCAGCAGTCTCACCGGGCCCAACTCAAGGAGCTATGGCTACACCTTC | CASSLTGPNSRSYGYTF
TRBD1 | TRBJ2-7 | - | 14 | TRBV9 | TGTGCCAGCAGCGTCGGACAGGCCCCCTACGAGCAGTACTTC | CASSVGQAPYEQYF
- | TRBJ2-7 | few | 13 | TRBV7-9 | TGTGCCAGCAGCTTAGGGCAGGGAGGCGAGCAGTACTTC | CASSLGQGGEQYF
- | TRBJ1-4 | - | 15 | TRBV6-5 | TGTGCCAGCAGTTACAGAGGGAGTGGCGATGAAAAACTGTTTTTT | CASSYRGSGDEKLFF
- | TRBJ2-1 | - | 14 | TRBV6-5 | TGTGCCAGCAGTTACTCTTTAGGGATGAGCGAGCAGTTCTTC | CASSYSLGMSEQFF